One T cell receptor beta chain is described in this entry. What it binds is not known. Germline and junction disagree at one end, which may indicate a read error. Fresh peripheral blood, about 10 ml of it, supplied the PBMCs. This entry belongs to a study of T cells in Graves' hyperthyroidism and ophthalmopathy. Findings and caveats of the study: Blood held most thyroid clonotypes expanded above 0.001 frequency.

From germline, CDR1 is SGHRS and CDR2 YFSETQ. The CDR3 is made up of 17 amino acids. The TCR beta CDR3 regions underwent amplification using RNA transcripts as the source. The HTBI primer set served for first-round RT-PCR of the TCR CDR3. TCRdb fed the multiplex PCR reads into MiXCR, producing one record per CDR3 protein. The sample includes 750,000 to 900,000 distinct CDR3 sequences, about 38% seen only once; the top ten take approximately 10%. The receptor comes from a man between 18 and 35 years old with Graves' hyperthyroidism. The chain is built from TRBV5-1 and TRBJ1-1, with TRBD1 as a possible D gene (5 bases). What was sequenced was blood. The CDR3 protein is CASSQETRRGENTEAFF. Here the CDR3 DNA reads TGTGCCAGCAGCCAAGAAACCCGAAGGGGCGAGAACACTGAAGCTTTCTTT.